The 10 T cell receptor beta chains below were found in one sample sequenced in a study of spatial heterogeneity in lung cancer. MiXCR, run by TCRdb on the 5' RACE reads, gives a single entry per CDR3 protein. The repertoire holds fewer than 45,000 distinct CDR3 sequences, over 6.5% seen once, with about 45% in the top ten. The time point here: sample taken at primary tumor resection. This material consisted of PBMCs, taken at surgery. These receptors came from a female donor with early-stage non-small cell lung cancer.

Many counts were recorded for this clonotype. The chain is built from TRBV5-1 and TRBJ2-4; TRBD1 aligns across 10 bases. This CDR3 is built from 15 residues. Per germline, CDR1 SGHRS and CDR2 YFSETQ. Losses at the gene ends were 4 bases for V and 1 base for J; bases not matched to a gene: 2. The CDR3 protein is CASSRGQGAKNIQYF. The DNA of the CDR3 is TGCGCCAGCAGCCGGGGACAGGGGGCCAAAAACATTCAGTACTTC.

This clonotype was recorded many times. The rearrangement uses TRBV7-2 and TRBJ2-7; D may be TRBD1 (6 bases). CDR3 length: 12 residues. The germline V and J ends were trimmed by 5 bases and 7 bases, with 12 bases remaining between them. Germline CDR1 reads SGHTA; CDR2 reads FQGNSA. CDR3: CASSPDSTEQYF. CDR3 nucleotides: TGTGCCAGCAGCCCGGACAGTACAGAGCAGTACTTC.

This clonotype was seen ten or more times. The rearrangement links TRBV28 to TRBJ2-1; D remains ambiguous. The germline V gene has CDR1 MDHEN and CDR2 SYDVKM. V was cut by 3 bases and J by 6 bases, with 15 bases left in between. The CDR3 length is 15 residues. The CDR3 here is CASSFPLGRSNEQFF. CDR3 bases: TGTGCCAGCAGTTTCCCCCTCGGACGGAGCAATGAGCAGTTCTTC.

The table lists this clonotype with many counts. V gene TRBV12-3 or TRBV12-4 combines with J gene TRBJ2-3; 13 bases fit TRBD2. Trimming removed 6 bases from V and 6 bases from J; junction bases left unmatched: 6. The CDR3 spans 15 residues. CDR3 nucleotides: TGTGCCAGCAGGGCTACTAGCGGGGGGGCCGATACGCAGTATTTT. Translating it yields CASRATSGGADTQYF.

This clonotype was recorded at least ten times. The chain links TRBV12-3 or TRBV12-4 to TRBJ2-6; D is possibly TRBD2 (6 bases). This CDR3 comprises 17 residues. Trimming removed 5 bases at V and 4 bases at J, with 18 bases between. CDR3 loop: CASSGGMVFSGANVLTF. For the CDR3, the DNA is TGTGCCAGCAGTGGAGGGATGGTGTTTTCCGGGGCCAACGTCCTGACTTTC.

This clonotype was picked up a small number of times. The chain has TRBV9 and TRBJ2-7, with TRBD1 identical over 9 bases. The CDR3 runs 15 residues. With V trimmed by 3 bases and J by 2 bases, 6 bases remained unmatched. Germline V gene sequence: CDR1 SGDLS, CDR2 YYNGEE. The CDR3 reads CASSEGTGPTYEQYF. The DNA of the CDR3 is TGTGCCAGCAGCGAAGGGACAGGGCCTACCTACGAGCAGTACTTC.

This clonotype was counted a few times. The CDR3: CASSLTGRKNTEAFF. The CDR3, as DNA: TGTGCCAGCAGTTTAACGGGACGGAAGAACACTGAAGCTTTCTTT. V is TRBV12-3 or TRBV12-4 and J is TRBJ1-1; D might be TRBD1 (5 bases). V lost 2 bases, J lost 1 base, and 11 bases lay in between. The CDR3 is made up of 15 amino acids.

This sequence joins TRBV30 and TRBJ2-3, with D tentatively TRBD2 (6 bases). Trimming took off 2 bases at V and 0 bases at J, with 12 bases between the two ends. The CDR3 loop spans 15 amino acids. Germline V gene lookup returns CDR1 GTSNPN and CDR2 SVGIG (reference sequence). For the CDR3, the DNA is TGTGCCTGGAGTCCATCCGGGACTAGCACAGATACGCAGTATTTT. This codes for CAWSPSGTSTDTQYF.

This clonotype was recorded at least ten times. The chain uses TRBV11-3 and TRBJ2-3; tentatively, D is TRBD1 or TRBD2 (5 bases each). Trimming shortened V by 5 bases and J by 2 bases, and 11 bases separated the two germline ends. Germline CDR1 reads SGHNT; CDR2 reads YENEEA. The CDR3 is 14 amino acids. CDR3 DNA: TGTGCCAGCAGCCCCGGGGCCTCCACAGATACGCAGTATTTT. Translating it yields CASSPGASTDTQYF.

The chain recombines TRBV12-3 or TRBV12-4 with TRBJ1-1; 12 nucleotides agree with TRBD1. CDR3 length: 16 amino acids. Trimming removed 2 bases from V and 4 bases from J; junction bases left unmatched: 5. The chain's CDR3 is CASSLWGQGASTEAFF. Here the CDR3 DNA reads TGTGCCAGCAGTTTATGGGGACAGGGGGCGAGCACTGAAGCTTTCTTT.